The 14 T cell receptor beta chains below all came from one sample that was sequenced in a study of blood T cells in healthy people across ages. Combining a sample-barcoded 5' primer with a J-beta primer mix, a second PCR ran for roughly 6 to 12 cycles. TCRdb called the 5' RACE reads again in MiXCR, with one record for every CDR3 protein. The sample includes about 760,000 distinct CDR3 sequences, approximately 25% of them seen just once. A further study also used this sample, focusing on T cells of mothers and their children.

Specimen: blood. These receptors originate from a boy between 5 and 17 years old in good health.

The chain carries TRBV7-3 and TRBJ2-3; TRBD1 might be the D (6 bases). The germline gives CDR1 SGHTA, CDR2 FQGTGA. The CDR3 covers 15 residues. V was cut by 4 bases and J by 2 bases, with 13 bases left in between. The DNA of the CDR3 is TGTGCCAGCAGCTACTGGGACAAGCCCACAGATACGCAGTATTTT. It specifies CASSYWDKPTDTQYF.

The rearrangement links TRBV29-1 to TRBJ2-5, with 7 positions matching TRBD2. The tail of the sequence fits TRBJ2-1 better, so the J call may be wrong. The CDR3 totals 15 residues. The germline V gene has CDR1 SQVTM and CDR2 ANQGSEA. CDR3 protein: CSVHRASGSYNEQFF. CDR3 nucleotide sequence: TGCAGCGTACATAGGGCTAGCGGTTCCTACAATGAGCAGTTCTTC.

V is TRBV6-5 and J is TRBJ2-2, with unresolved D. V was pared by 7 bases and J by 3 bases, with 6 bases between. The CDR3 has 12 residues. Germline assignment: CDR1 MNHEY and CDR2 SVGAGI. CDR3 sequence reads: CASIKDTGELFF. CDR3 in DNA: TGTGCCAGCATTAAAGACACCGGGGAGCTGTTTTTT.

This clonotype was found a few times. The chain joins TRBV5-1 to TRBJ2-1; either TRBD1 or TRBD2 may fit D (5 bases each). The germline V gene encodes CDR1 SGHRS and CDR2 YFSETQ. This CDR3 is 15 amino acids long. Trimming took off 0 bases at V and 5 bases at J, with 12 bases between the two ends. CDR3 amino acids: CASSLGGTTNNEQFF. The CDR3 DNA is TGCGCCAGCAGCTTGGGGGGGACCACAAACAATGAGCAGTTCTTC.

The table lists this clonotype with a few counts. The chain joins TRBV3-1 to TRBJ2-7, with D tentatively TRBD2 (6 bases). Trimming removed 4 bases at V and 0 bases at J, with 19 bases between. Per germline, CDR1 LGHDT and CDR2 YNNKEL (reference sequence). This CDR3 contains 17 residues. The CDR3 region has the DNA TGTGCCAGCAGCCCCCAACGGAGCGGGCGTAGCTCCTACGAGCAGTACTTC. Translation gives CASSPQRSGRSSYEQYF.

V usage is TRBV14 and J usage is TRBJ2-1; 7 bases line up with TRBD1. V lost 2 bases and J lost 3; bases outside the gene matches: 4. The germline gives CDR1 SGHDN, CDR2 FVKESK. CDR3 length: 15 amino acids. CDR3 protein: CASSQMTGLYNEQFF. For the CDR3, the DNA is TGTGCCAGCAGCCAAATGACAGGGCTCTACAATGAGCAGTTCTTC.

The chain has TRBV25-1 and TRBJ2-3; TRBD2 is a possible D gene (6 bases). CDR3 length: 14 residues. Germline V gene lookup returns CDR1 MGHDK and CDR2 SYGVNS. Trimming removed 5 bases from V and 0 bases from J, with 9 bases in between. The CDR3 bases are TGTGCCAGCAGTAACGGGGGAAGCACAGATACGCAGTATTTT. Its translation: CASSNGGSTDTQYF.

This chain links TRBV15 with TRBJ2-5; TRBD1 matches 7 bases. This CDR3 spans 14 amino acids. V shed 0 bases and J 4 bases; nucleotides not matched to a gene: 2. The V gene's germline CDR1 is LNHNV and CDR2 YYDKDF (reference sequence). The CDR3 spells CATSRDNRGETQYF. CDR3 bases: TGTGCCACCAGCAGAGATAACAGGGGAGAGACCCAGTACTTC. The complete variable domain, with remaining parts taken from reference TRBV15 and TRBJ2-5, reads DAMVIQNPRYQVTQFGKPVTLSCSQTLNHNVMYWYQQKSSQAPKLLFHYYDKDFNNEADTPDNFQSRRPNTSFCFLDIRSPGLGDTAMYLCATSRDNRGETQYFGPGTRLLVL.

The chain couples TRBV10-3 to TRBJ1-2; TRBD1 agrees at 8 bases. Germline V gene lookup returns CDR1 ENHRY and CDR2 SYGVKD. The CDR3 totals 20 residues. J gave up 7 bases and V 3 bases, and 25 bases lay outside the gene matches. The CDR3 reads CAISDHRYRTTMDRVLGYTF. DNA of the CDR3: TGTGCCATCAGTGATCATCGATACCGTACCACCATGGACAGGGTACTTGGCTACACCTTC.

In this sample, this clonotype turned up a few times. CDR3 residues: CASSHHGEGDTIYF. The DNA of the CDR3 is TGTGCCAGCAGCCACCATGGGGAGGGAGACACCATATATTTT. The V gene is TRBV9, the J gene TRBJ1-3; D unclear. The CDR3 length is 14 residues. The germline V and J ends were trimmed by 4 bases and 8 bases, with 16 bases remaining between them. CDR1 is SGDLS, CDR2 YYNGEE, per germline.

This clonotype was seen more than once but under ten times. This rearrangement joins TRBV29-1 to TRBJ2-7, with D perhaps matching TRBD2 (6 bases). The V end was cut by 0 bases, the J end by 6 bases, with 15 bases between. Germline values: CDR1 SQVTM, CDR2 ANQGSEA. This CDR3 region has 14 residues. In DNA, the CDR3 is TGCAGCGTTGAAGAGGGAGGCCTCAGCCCCGAGCAGTACTTC. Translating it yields CSVEEGGLSPEQYF.

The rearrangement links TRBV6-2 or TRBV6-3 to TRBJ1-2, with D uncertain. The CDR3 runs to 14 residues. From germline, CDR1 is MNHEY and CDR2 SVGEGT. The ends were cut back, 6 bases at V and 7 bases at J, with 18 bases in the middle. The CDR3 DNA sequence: TGTGCCAGCAGCCAGCCGCCAAGGATGTCTGGCTACACCTTC. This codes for CASSQPPRMSGYTF.

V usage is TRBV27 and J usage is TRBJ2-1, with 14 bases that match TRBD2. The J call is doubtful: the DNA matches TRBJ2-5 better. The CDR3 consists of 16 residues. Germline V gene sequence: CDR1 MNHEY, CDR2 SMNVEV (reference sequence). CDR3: CASSSWTSGRWETQYF. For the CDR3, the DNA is TGTGCCAGCAGTTCCTGGACTAGCGGGAGGTGGGAGACCCAGTACTTC.

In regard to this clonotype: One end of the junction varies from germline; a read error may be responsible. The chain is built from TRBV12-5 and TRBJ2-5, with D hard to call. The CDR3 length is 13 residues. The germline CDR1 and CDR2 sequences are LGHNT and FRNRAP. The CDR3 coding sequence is TGTGCTAGGGGTTCAGACATTCAAGAGACCCAGTACTTC. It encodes CARGSDIQETQYF.